Following are 23 T cell receptor beta chains from one sample sequenced in a study of cytomegalovirus exposure and HLA in healthy donors (dated by TCRdb to the late 2010s). The library was made by the immunoSEQ multiplex PCR assay. TCRdb took this table from immuneACCESS and kept in-frame rearrangements with V and J called. Such tables lack part of the clones; where checked against another copy, unresolved V genes explain under half of the gap, and the rest is unexplained. This sample is represented by approximately 220,000 clones; about nine tenths of them were singletons. The ten largest clones represent 1% to 1.2% of the sample. Material for sequencing was PBMCs. The receptors derive from a woman aged 18-29 years in good health and CMV-seronegative.

This sequence joins TRBV27 and TRBJ2-7; 9 bases agree with TRBD2. With V trimmed by 5 bases and J by 7 bases, 12 bases remained unmatched. This CDR3 is built from 15 residues. Germline lookup yields CDR1 MNHEY and CDR2 SMNVEV (reference sequence). CDR3 in DNA: TGTGCCAGCAGTCCAGGACTAGCGACCCCTCGGGAGCAGTACTTC. Its translation: CASSPGLATPREQYF.

This chain uses TRBV11-2 with TRBJ2-3; 12 bases are shared with TRBD2. Germline V gene lookup returns CDR1 SGHAT and CDR2 FQNNGV. CDR3 length equals 15 residues. J was trimmed by 5 bases and V by 5 bases; bases with no gene match: 5. CDR3: CASSPTSGSQDTQYF. For the CDR3, the DNA is TGTGCCAGCAGCCCGACTAGCGGGAGTCAAGATACGCAGTATTTT.

The gene calls are TRBV5-4 and TRBJ2-1; tentative D call: TRBD1 (6 bases). Germline V CDR1 and CDR2: SGHNT, YYREEE (reference sequence). The CDR3 sequence is 15 residues long. Trimming pared 6 bases from V and 4 bases from J, leaving 17 bases between. CDR3 loop: CASTASGTTYNEQFF. DNA for the CDR3: TGTGCCAGCACCGCGTCCGGGACAACGTACAATGAGCAGTTCTTC. The whole variable domain, remainder taken from reference TRBV5-4 and TRBJ2-1, is ETGVTQSPTHLIKTRGQQVTLRCSSQSGHNTVSWYQQALGQGPQFIFQYYREEENGRGNFPPRFSGLQFPNYSSELNVNALELDDSALYLCASTASGTTYNEQFFGPGTRLTVL.

This chain joins TRBV9 and TRBJ1-6; D is possibly TRBD1 (5 bases). V was cut by 7 bases and J by 0 bases, with 11 bases left in between. CDR3 length: 15 amino acids. Germline V gene lookup returns CDR1 SGDLS and CDR2 YYNGEE. The CDR3 here is CASSGLSSYNSPLHF. CDR3 sequence (DNA): TGTGCCAGCTCAGGGCTTAGCTCCTATAATTCACCCCTCCACTTT.

This chain joins TRBV29-1 and TRBJ2-5, with 10 positions matching TRBD2. CDR1 is SQVTM and CDR2 is ANQGSEA in the germline V gene. The V gene end was trimmed by 2 bases and the J gene end by 5 bases; junction bases not matched to a gene: 20. The CDR3 spans 19 residues. The CDR3 DNA reads TGCAGCGTTGAAACAGTGATGCGGGCTAGCGGGGGTTTGGGGGAGACCCAGTACTTC. It yields the protein CSVETVMRASGGLGETQYF.

This chain links TRBV9 with TRBJ1-1, with 7 bases matching TRBD1. CDR1 is SGDLS, CDR2 YYNGEE, per germline. The CDR3 contains 18 residues. After removal of 0 bases from V and 4 bases from J, the junction contained 15 bases not matched to a gene. CDR3 loop: CASSVELDRVGDPTEAFF. Written as DNA, the CDR3 is TGTGCCAGCAGCGTAGAACTAGACAGGGTGGGGGATCCCACTGAAGCTTTCTTT.

This clone was counted between two and nine times. The chain joins TRBV7-9 to TRBJ1-1; 7 nucleotides agree with TRBD1. Germline loops: CDR1 SEHNR, CDR2 FQNEAQ (reference sequence). This CDR3 has 14 amino acids. The V segment lost 5 bases and the J segment 1 base; nucleotides outside the gene matches: 4. The CDR3, as DNA: TGTGCCAGCAGCATGGGGACAGCGAACACTGAAGCTTTCTTT. Translating gives CASSMGTANTEAFF.

The chain combines TRBV30 with TRBJ2-1; 9 bases line up with TRBD2. This CDR3 is 15 amino acids long. V dropped 2 bases and J dropped 9; count of bases not matched to a gene: 11. Per the germline V gene, CDR1 is GTSNPN and CDR2 is SVGIG (reference sequence). CDR3 amino acids: CAWSSRREGWGEQFF. The CDR3 DNA follows: TGTGCCTGGAGTTCGAGGCGGGAGGGCTGGGGTGAGCAGTTCTTC.

The chain joins TRBV7-3 to TRBJ2-2; TRBD1 aligns across 9 bases. Germline CDR1 reads SGHTA; CDR2 reads FQGTGA. The CDR3 has 17 amino acids. Trimming at V came to 3 bases and at J to 4 bases, leaving 9 bases not matched to a gene. The CDR3 sequence is CASSFLSGTGLTGELFF. The CDR3 bases are TGTGCCAGCAGCTTTCTATCCGGGACAGGGCTCACCGGGGAGCTGTTTTTT. Full variable domain (missing parts from reference TRBV7-3 and TRBJ2-2): GAGVSQTPSNKVTEKGKYVELRCDPISGHTALYWYRQSLGQGPEFLIYFQGTGAADDSGLPNDRFFAVRPEGSVSTLKIQRTERGDSAVYLCASSFLSGTGLTGELFFGEGSRLTVL.

This chain joins TRBV9 and TRBJ2-1; TRBD2 agrees at 12 bases. V dropped 3 bases and J dropped 3; count of bases not matched to a gene: 4. Germline V CDR1 and CDR2: SGDLS, YYNGEE. This CDR3 region has 16 residues. In nucleotides, the CDR3 is TGTGCCAGCAGCGGAAAACTAGCGGGAGGCTACAATGAGCAGTTCTTC. This translates into CASSGKLAGGYNEQFF. Looking up the rest from reference TRBV9 and TRBJ2-1 gives the full variable domain: DSGVTQTPKHLITATGQRVTLRCSPRSGDLSVYWYQQSLDQGLQFLIQYYNGEERAKGNILERFSAQQFPDLHSELNLSSLELGDSALYFCASSGKLAGGYNEQFFGPGTRLTVL.

This clone was seen a handful of times. This chain links TRBV9 with TRBJ1-6; D is ambiguous. V lost 0 bases and J lost 7, with 8 bases in between. The V gene's germline CDR1 is SGDLS and CDR2 YYNGEE. The CDR3 runs to 14 residues. The CDR3 protein is CASSVGRRNSPLHF. CDR3 nucleotides: TGTGCCAGCAGCGTAGGACGGAGGAATTCACCCCTCCACTTT.

The J gene is TRBJ1-2, the V gene TRBV2; 8 bases line up with TRBD1. The CDR3 length is 15 residues. V was clipped by 2 bases and J by 2 bases; unmatched bases: 4. The germline V gene has CDR1 SNHLY and CDR2 FYNNEI. The chain's CDR3 is CASSEWRQGNYGYTF. DNA for the CDR3: TGTGCCAGCAGTGAATGGAGACAGGGGAACTATGGCTACACCTTC. Complete variable domain (other parts from reference TRBV2 and TRBJ1-2): EPEVTQTPSHQVTQMGQEVILRCVPISNHLYFYWYRQILGQKVEFLVSFYNNEISEKSEIFDDQFSVERPDGSNFTLKIRSTKLEDSAMYFCASSEWRQGNYGYTFGSGTRLTVV.

The rearrangement links TRBV6-1 to TRBJ1-1; a possible D gene is TRBD1 (6 bases). Germline V gene sequence: CDR1 MNHNS, CDR2 SASEGT. The CDR3 length is 11 residues. The V end lost 10 bases, the J end lost 5 bases, and 11 bases lay between the germline ends. The CDR3 DNA sequence: TGTGCCACCAGAGGGGGAACTGAAGCTTTCTTT. Its protein product is CATRGGTEAFF.

This chain links TRBV28 with TRBJ1-4, with D perhaps matching TRBD1 (6 bases). The CDR3 sequence is 15 residues long. The germline gives CDR1 MDHEN, CDR2 SYDVKM. V lost 5 bases and J 8 bases, leaving 18 bases between the germline ends. CDR3 protein: CASSEKQGGQEKLFF. DNA of the CDR3: TGTGCCAGCAGTGAAAAACAGGGTGGCCAAGAAAAACTGTTTTTT.

This chain joins TRBV9 and TRBJ2-2; 12 bases fit TRBD2. The CDR3 is made up of 16 amino acids. V trimming: 4 bases; J trimming: 3 bases; junction bases outside the gene matches: 4. CDR1 is SGDLS, CDR2 YYNGEE, per germline. The CDR3 sequence is CASSLRLAGDTGELFF. The CDR3 region has the DNA TGTGCCAGCAGCCTAAGACTAGCGGGAGACACCGGGGAGCTGTTTTTT. Complete variable domain (other parts from reference TRBV9 and TRBJ2-2): DSGVTQTPKHLITATGQRVTLRCSPRSGDLSVYWYQQSLDQGLQFLIQYYNGEERAKGNILERFSAQQFPDLHSELNLSSLELGDSALYFCASSLRLAGDTGELFFGEGSRLTVL.

The CDR3 spells CASSASGGRETQYF. CDR3 nucleotide sequence: TGTGCCAGCAGTGCATCTGGGGGCCGGGAGACCCAGTACTTC. The V and J genes are TRBV6-1 and TRBJ2-5, with a tentative D call TRBD1 (6 bases). Germline CDR1 and CDR2: MNHNS and SASEGT. V was clipped by 4 bases and J by 5 bases, with 14 bases between them. This CDR3 has 14 residues.

The V and J genes are TRBV7-9 and TRBJ1-5; D not resolved. This CDR3 has 15 amino acids. CDR1 and CDR2 from the germline V gene are SEHNR and FQNEAQ (reference sequence). V was trimmed by 1 base and J by 4 bases, leaving 11 bases between them. Here the CDR3 reads CASSLDAVGNQPQHF. CDR3 DNA: TGTGCCAGCAGCTTAGACGCGGTCGGAAATCAGCCCCAGCATTTT.

J is TRBJ2-1 and V is TRBV18; possibly TRBD1 for D (6 bases). V was pared by 3 bases and J by 10 bases, with 10 bases between. This CDR3 is 12 amino acids long. Looked up from germline, CDR1 is KGHSH and CDR2 is LQKENI. CDR3 protein: CASSPGAQEQFF. The CDR3 region has the DNA TGTGCCAGCTCACCGGGGGCACAGGAGCAGTTCTTC.

The chain carries TRBV7-2 and TRBJ1-3; 7 positions agree with TRBD1. Trimming cost V 5 bases and J 0 bases; bases outside gene matches: 10. The CDR3 loop spans 17 amino acids. Germline values: CDR1 SGHTA, CDR2 FQGNSA. Here the CDR3 reads CASSPPSGGFSGNTIYF. In DNA, the CDR3 is TGTGCCAGCAGCCCGCCCTCAGGGGGATTCTCTGGAAACACCATATATTTT.

In this sample, this clone turned up once. This sequence joins TRBV27 and TRBJ1-4, with 9 positions matching TRBD1. The CDR3 length is 17 residues. V trimming: 7 bases; J trimming: 4 bases; junction bases outside the gene matches: 13. The germline gives CDR1 MNHEY, CDR2 SMNVEV (reference sequence). The CDR3 protein is CASKRLITGGHNEKLFF. The CDR3 nucleotides are TGTGCCAGCAAGCGCCTAATCACAGGGGGCCATAATGAAAAACTGTTTTTT.

The rearrangement uses TRBV7-8 and TRBJ2-7, with 12 bases fitting TRBD2. The ends lost 2 bases at V and 6 bases at J; junction bases unmatched: 8. Per germline, CDR1 SGHVS and CDR2 FQNEAQ. There are 16 residues in the CDR3. The CDR3 nucleotides read TGTGCCAGCAGCTTACGACTAGCGGGAGTTCTCGGCGAGCAGTACTTC. Translating it yields CASSLRLAGVLGEQYF.

The chain links TRBV10-3 to TRBJ2-2; 15 bases agree with TRBD2. CDR1 ENHRY and CDR2 SYGVKD come from the germline V gene. The CDR3 contains 18 residues. Trimming at V came to 4 bases and at J to 6 bases, leaving 9 bases not matched to a gene. The CDR3 sequence: CAISALGLAGGMAGELFF. The DNA of the CDR3 is TGTGCCATCAGTGCTTTGGGACTAGCGGGAGGTATGGCCGGGGAGCTGTTTTTT.

This clone was counted only a few times. Germline and junction disagree at one end, which may indicate a read error. The chain employs TRBV30 and TRBJ1-2; a weak D match, TRBD1 (6 bases). Per germline, CDR1 GTSNPN and CDR2 SVGIG (reference sequence). This CDR3 contains 15 residues. The CDR3 nucleotides read TGTGCCTGGAGTTTGGGGGACACGCATAACGATGGCTACACCTTC. Translation gives CAWSLGDTHNDGYTF.